This T cell receptor (beta chain) was sequenced during a study of T cell clusters in autoimmune cytopenias. Study conclusions and caveats: TRB repertoire shifts in secondary cytopenia and chronic lymphocytic leukemia mostly reflected lymphoma, not autoimmunity. Primary autoimmune cytopenia patients seemingly lacked the physiological T cell clusters found in healthy donors. The T cell clusters were defined only in silico, without experimental functional validation.

There are 13 residues in the CDR3. Germline lookup yields CDR1 SGHDN and CDR2 FVKESK. TRB amplification used roughly 250 ng of peripheral blood genomic DNA. Comment on this clonotype: The antigen remains undetermined.

TRB was amplified by touch-down multiplex PCR, primer pools A and B combined. TCRdb reprocessed the multiplex PCR reads; each CDR3 protein has one entry and no DNA is given. There are roughly 8,200 distinct CDR3 sequences in the sample, with approximately 30% held by the top ten. The source is a human donor with an autoimmune cytopenia or autoimmune hepatitis (not recorded which). Material: peripheral blood. This chain joins TRBV14 and TRBJ1-2. The chain's CDR3 is CASSQDLEGGYTF.